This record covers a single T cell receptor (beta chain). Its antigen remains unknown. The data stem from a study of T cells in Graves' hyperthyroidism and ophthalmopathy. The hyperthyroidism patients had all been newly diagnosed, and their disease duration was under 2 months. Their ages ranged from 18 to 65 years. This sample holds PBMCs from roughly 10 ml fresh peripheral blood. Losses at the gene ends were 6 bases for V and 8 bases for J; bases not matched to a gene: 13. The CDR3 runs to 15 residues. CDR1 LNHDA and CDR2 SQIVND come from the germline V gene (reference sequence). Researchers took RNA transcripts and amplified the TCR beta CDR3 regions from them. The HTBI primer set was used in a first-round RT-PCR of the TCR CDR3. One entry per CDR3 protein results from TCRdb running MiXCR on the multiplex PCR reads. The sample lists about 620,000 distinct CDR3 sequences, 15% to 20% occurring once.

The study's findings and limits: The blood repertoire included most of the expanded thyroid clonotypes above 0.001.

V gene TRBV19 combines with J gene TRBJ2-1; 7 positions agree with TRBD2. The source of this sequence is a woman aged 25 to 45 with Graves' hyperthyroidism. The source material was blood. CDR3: CASSDIGSSGYEQFF. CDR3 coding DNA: TGTGCCAGTAGCGACATCGGTTCTAGCGGATATGAGCAGTTCTTC.